A selection of T cell receptor beta chains follows, all from one sample in a study of somatic mutations in cytotoxic T cells in rheumatoid arthritis. Produced via immunoSEQ multiplex PCR; TCRdb's table is partial and in-frame only. Here the sample spans 20,000 or so clones, around 79% being singletons. Specimen: CD8+ T cells sorted from blood. These receptors all stem from a woman in her forties or fifties in good health. Each CDR3 is given with its conserved first and last residue. Each record gives: J gene, V gene, clone size, D gene, CDR3 DNA, CDR3 protein. D genes are given only for firm matches. Size tells how often a clone was seen (once, few, many) or the class of an expanded clone, and some rows leave it out.

>TRBJ2-7|TRBV5-6|.|.
TGTGCCAGCAGCTTGTTCAGGGGCCCCTACGAGCAGTACTTC
CASSLFRGPYEQYF
>TRBJ2-5|TRBV11-2|.|.
TGTGCCAGCAGCCAACGGTCGGAGCAAGAGACCCAGTACTTC
CASSQRSEQETQYF
>TRBJ2-3|TRBV9|.|.
TGTGCCAGCAGCGTAAGTTCCCGGGACCTATCCACAGATACGCAGTATTTT
CASSVSSRDLSTDTQYF
>TRBJ2-3|TRBV7-8|.|.
TGTGCCAGCAGCTTAGCGGGAGTTTCAGATACGCAGTATTTT
CASSLAGVSDTQYF
>TRBJ1-2|TRBV29-1|.|.
TGCAGCGTGGCCGGGACCTATGGCTACACCTTC
CSVAGTYGYTF
>TRBJ2-7|TRBV6-5|.|.
TGTGCCAGCAGTTACTCGATTGGGGTGGCGGCCTACGAGCAGTACTTC
CASSYSIGVAAYEQYF
>TRBJ1-5|TRBV27|.|.
TGTGCCAGCAGTGAAGGGGGGCCGAATCAGCCCCAGCATTTT
CASSEGGPNQPQHF
>TRBJ1-1|TRBV11-3|.|TRBD1
TGTGCCAGCAGCTTAAAGGGGGCTGGAACTGAAGCTTTCTTT
CASSLKGAGTEAFF
>TRBJ1-1|TRBV6-5|few|.
TGTGCCAGCAGTTCCTCGGAGAACACTGAAGCTTTCTTT
CASSSSENTEAFF
>TRBJ2-5|TRBV4-1|.|TRBD1
TGCGCCAGCAGCCAAAAGTGGGCACAGGGGGACACCCAGTACTTC
CASSQKWAQGDTQYF
>TRBJ1-2|TRBV30|.|.
TGTGCCTGGAGTACCTGGGAAGGGCCCTATGGCTACACCTTC
CAWSTWEGPYGYTF
>TRBJ2-2|TRBV6-4|medium-sized|TRBD1
TGTGCCAGTCGCGCCGGGACAGGGCACACCGGGGAGCTGTTTTTT
CASRAGTGHTGELFF
>TRBJ2-5|TRBV11-2|.|TRBD2
TGTGCCAGCAGCTTTTTCGCGGGAGCCGAACAGACCCAGTACTTC
CASSFFAGAEQTQYF
>TRBJ1-3|TRBV25-1|.|.
TGTGCCAGCAGTGGTGAGGGAAACACCATATATTTT
CASSGEGNTIYF
>TRBJ2-3|TRBV30|.|.
TGTGCCTGGAGTGTGACAGATACGCAGTATTTT
CAWSVTDTQYF
>TRBJ1-2|TRBV7-6|.|TRBD1
TGTGCCAGCAGCTTTGTACAGGGGGATGGCTACACCTTC
CASSFVQGDGYTF
>TRBJ2-3|TRBV9|.|.
TGTGCCAGCAGCGTAAGAAACAGGGTGACAGATACGCAGTATTTT
CASSVRNRVTDTQYF
>TRBJ1-2|TRBV7-9|once|TRBD1
TGTGCCAGCAGCGCTGTAAACAGGGGGATCTATGGCTACACCTTC
CASSAVNRGIYGYTF
>TRBJ2-7|TRBV9|.|.
TGTGCCAGCAGCGTAGCGGGGGAGGCCTACGAGCAGTACTTC
CASSVAGEAYEQYF
>TRBJ1-2|TRBV27|.|.
TGTGCCAGCAGTTTATCTTTACAGGGTCACTATGGCTACACCTTC
CASSLSLQGHYGYTF